Reported below is one TCR beta chain. What it binds is unknown. cDNA came from 0.5 to 1 ug RNA primed by random hexamers. The amplification used immunoSEQ multiplex PCR on TCR beta CDR3; it spanned 54 Vbeta and 13 Jbeta. TCRdb passed the immunoSEQ multiplex PCR reads through MiXCR, listing each CDR3 protein once. Of some 130,000 distinct CDR3 sequences listed, more than 85% are singletons. CDR1 is SGHRS, CDR2 YFSETQ, per germline. Trimming cost V 4 bases and J 6 bases, with 14 bases left between them. CDR3 size: 13 residues. The data were taken from a study of CD8 T cells in Susac syndrome. FACS enriched CD8+ TEMRA cells, while bulk CD8+ and CD4+ were negatively isolated. Points from the study as a whole: Regarding the TCR sequencing and HLA analysis, the study admitted that a relatively small number of individuals were involved. Across the total CD8+ repertoires, over 15 Susac-specific public clones were detected, and across the CD8+ TEMRA repertoires, several such clones were detected.

Sequences were obtained from CD8+ T cells from PBMCs. The sequence came from a human donor with Susac syndrome. The V call is TRBV5-1, the J call TRBJ2-7; either TRBD1 or TRBD2 may supply D (5 bases each). In DNA, the CDR3 is TGCGCCAGCAGCCCCACCCGGGACGGCGAGCAGTACTTC. Translated, it gives CASSPTRDGEQYF.